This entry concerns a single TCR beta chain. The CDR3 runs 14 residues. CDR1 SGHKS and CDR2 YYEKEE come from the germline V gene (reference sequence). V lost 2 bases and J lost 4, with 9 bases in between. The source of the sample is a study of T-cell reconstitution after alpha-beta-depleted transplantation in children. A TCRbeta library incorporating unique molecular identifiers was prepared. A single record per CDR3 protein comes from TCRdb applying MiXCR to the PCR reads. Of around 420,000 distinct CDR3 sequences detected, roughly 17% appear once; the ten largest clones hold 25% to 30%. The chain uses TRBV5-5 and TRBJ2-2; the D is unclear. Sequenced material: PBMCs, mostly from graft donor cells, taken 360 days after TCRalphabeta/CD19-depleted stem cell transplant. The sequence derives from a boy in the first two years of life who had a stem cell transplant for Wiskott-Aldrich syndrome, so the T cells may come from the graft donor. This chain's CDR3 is CASSFYTSTGELFF. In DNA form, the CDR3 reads TGTGCCAGCAGCTTTTACACCTCCACCGGGGAGCTGTTTTTT. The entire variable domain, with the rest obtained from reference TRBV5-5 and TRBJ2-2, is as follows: DAGVTQSPTHLIKTRGQQVTLRCSPISGHKSVSWYQQVLGQGPQFIFQYYEKEERGRGNFPDRFSARQFPNYSSELNVNALLLGDSALYLCASSFYTSTGELFFGEGSRLTVL.